This T cell receptor (beta chain) was captured by sequencing in a study of blood T cells in healthy people across ages. Together with a sample-barcoded 5' primer, a J-beta primer mix was included in a second PCR lasting about 6 to 11 cycles. Via MiXCR, TCRdb re-called the 5' RACE reads, giving one row per CDR3 protein. The sample lists about 1.5 million distinct CDR3 sequences, 42% occurring once. CDR1 is SGHRS, CDR2 YFSETQ, per germline. The CDR3 sequence is 14 residues long. This clonotype was recorded a few times. Each individual donor underwent a draw of ten milliliters of peripheral blood. The study isolated at least 7 million PBMCs from each sample.

This clonotype originated in a woman in her late teens or twenties in good health. The chain has TRBV5-1 and TRBJ2-1; maybe TRBD2 (6 bases). Sequencing was performed on blood. The CDR3 region has the DNA TGCACCACCCATAGCGGCTTCAAGGACAATGAGCAGTTCTTC. Amino acid sequence: CTTHSGFKDNEQFF.